These 24 T cell receptor beta chains came from one sample sequenced in a study of blood T cells in healthy people across ages. Alongside a J-beta primer mix, a sample-barcoded 5' primer served in a second PCR lasting about 7 to 11 cycles. Via MiXCR, TCRdb re-called the 5' RACE reads, giving one row per CDR3 protein. The data show 850,000 to 1,100,000 distinct CDR3 sequences, around two fifths seen once. Sequencing was performed on blood. The receptors derive from a man aged 18 to 29 in good health.

A few counts support this clonotype. The chain links TRBV6-5 to TRBJ2-5; unclear D gene. This CDR3 is 14 amino acids long. Germline CDR1 reads MNHEY; CDR2 reads SVGAGI. The V end was cut by 4 bases, the J end by 3 bases, with 12 bases between. The CDR3 region is CASSFKMRKETQYF. As DNA, the CDR3 is TGTGCCAGCAGTTTCAAGATGAGAAAAGAGACCCAGTACTTC.

The J gene is TRBJ2-7, the V gene TRBV5-6, with TRBD2 matching 7 bases. V was clipped by 0 bases and J by 10 bases; unmatched bases: 16. Germline CDR1 is SGHDT and CDR2 is YYEEEE. There are 16 residues in the CDR3. CDR3 amino acids: CASSLEAMGEGEAQYF. The DNA of the CDR3 is TGTGCCAGCAGCTTGGAGGCCATGGGGGAGGGAGAGGCCCAGTACTTC.

The count of this clonotype is one. This chain joins TRBV10-3 and TRBJ2-3; 9 nucleotides align to TRBD1. The J segment lost 2 bases and the V segment lost 5 bases, leaving 5 bases of the junction unmatched. The germline V gene has CDR1 ENHRY and CDR2 SYGVKD. The CDR3 totals 15 residues. The CDR3 here is CAISNDRGDTDTQYF. The CDR3 DNA sequence: TGTGCCATCAGTAACGACAGGGGGGACACAGATACGCAGTATTTT.

Many counts were recorded for this clonotype. V and J are TRBV11-2 and TRBJ2-3; D is ambiguous. The germline CDR1 and CDR2 sequences are SGHAT and FQNNGV. The CDR3 is made up of 13 amino acids. Trimming shortened V by 3 bases and J by 2 bases, and 6 bases separated the two germline ends. This CDR3 is CASSLRATDTQYF. The CDR3 DNA reads TGTGCCAGCAGCTTGAGAGCCACAGATACGCAGTATTTT. Supplemented by reference TRBV11-2 and TRBJ2-3, the full variable domain reads EAGVAQSPRYKIIEKRQSVAFWCNPISGHATLYWYQQILGQGPKLLIQFQNNGVVDDSQLPKDRFSAERLKGVDSTLKIQPAKLEDSAVYLCASSLRATDTQYFGPGTRLTVL.

J is TRBJ1-1 and V is TRBV28, with D maybe TRBD1 (6 bases). Germline lookup yields CDR1 MDHEN and CDR2 SYDVKM. V was cut by 2 bases and J by 0 bases, with 13 bases left in between. This CDR3 has 16 amino acids. CDR3 sequence: CASSLGGGAMNTEAFF. Here the CDR3 DNA reads TGTGCCAGCAGTTTAGGGGGCGGTGCCATGAACACTGAAGCTTTCTTT.

This clonotype was observed a handful of times. The chain employs TRBV6-2 or TRBV6-3 and TRBJ2-1; D possibly matches TRBD1 or TRBD2 (6 bases each). TRBJ2-7 matches the DNA end more closely, so the J call is doubtful. CDR1 and CDR2 (germline): MNHEY, SVGEGT. The CDR3 is 21 residues long. The CDR3: CASSSPREVRQGISSYNEQYF. The CDR3 nucleotides are TGTGCCAGCAGTTCCCCGAGGGAGGTACGGCAGGGGATAAGCTCCTACAATGAGCAGTACTTC.

This clonotype was counted a few times. This chain joins TRBV7-2 and TRBJ1-4; D not certain. Trimming stripped 3 bases from V and 4 bases from J, with 15 bases between. The CDR3 runs to 16 residues. Per germline, CDR1 SGHTA and CDR2 FQGNSA. The DNA for the CDR3 is TGTGCCAGCAGCTTCGGCTCTGGGCGCGGTAATGAAAAACTGTTTTTT. Its translation: CASSFGSGRGNEKLFF.

This clonotype showed up just a few times. The chain joins TRBV7-9 to TRBJ1-1; D not resolved. Trimming took 6 bases from V and 2 from J, leaving 10 bases between them. CDR1 is SEHNR and CDR2 is FQNEAQ in the germline V gene (reference sequence). CDR3 length: 13 amino acids. The CDR3 DNA reads TGTGCCAGCAGACCTGCAGGAAACACTGAAGCTTTCTTT. Protein sequence: CASRPAGNTEAFF.

The chain uses TRBV6-1 and TRBJ2-3, with TRBD2 matching over 9 bases. The length of the CDR3 is 17 residues. Germline CDR1 and CDR2: MNHNS and SASEGT. The trim removed 4 bases at V and 2 bases at J, leaving 10 bases unmatched. CDR3: CASSATPLAGNTDTQYF. In DNA, the CDR3 is TGTGCCAGCAGTGCGACCCCGCTAGCGGGAAACACAGATACGCAGTATTTT.

This clonotype has more than one count but fewer than ten. The V gene is TRBV27, the J gene TRBJ1-4; TRBD1 aligns across 8 bases. V trimming: 2 bases; J trimming: 8 bases; junction bases outside the gene matches: 7. Germline V gives CDR1 MNHEY, CDR2 SMNVEV (reference sequence). CDR3 length: 15 amino acids. The CDR3 bases are TGTGCCAGCAGTTTACAGGGGGCGGTGTGGGAAAAACTGTTTTTT. Amino acids: CASSLQGAVWEKLFF.

In this sample, this clonotype turned up a few times. The chain joins TRBV20-1 to TRBJ2-2; D may correspond to TRBD1 or TRBD2 (5 bases each). Trimming left V 2 bases short and J 3 bases short, with 13 bases between. Per the germline V gene, CDR1 is DFQATT and CDR2 is SNEGSKA (reference sequence). CDR3 length: 15 residues. The CDR3 loop is CSARTGTEDTGELFF. CDR3 nucleotide sequence: TGCAGTGCTAGAACCGGGACGGAGGACACCGGGGAGCTGTTTTTT.

This clonotype was seen more than once but under ten times. This chain joins TRBV30 and TRBJ1-4; TRBD1 matches at 8 bases. The V segment lost 5 bases and the J segment 3 bases; nucleotides outside the gene matches: 2. The CDR3 is made up of 13 amino acids. CDR1 is GTSNPN, CDR2 SVGIG, per germline (reference sequence). CDR3 coding DNA: TGTGCCTGGGGACAGGGCCCTAATGAAAAACTGTTTTTT. The encoded protein is CAWGQGPNEKLFF.

The chain recombines TRBV6-2 or TRBV6-3 with TRBJ2-3, with D perhaps assigned TRBD1 or TRBD2 (5 bases each). The CDR3 is 15 residues long. CDR1 and CDR2 (germline): MNHEY, SVGEGT. Trimming left V 5 bases short and J 2 bases short, with 14 bases between. This CDR3 is CASSQGAGTTDTQYF. Here the CDR3 DNA reads TGTGCCAGCAGTCAAGGGGCCGGGACCACAGATACGCAGTATTTT.

CDR3 sequence reads: CSARVHGTRKETQYF. CDR3 sequence (DNA): TGCAGTGCTAGAGTGCACGGGACTCGCAAAGAGACCCAGTACTTC. The chain combines TRBV20-1 with TRBJ2-5, with D maybe TRBD2 (6 bases). Trimming stripped 1 base from V and 3 bases from J, with 15 bases between. The CDR3 is made up of 15 amino acids. Germline lookup yields CDR1 DFQATT and CDR2 SNEGSKA (reference sequence).

In its sample, this clonotype was seen a few times. The V gene is TRBV10-3, the J gene TRBJ2-5; TRBD1 or TRBD2 may be the D gene (5 bases each). The CDR3 is 19 residues long. Germline V CDR1 and CDR2: ENHRY, SYGVKD. V gave up 0 bases and J gave up 1 base, with 21 bases separating them. The CDR3 spells CAISESPGTGTALQETQYF. The DNA of the CDR3 is TGTGCCATCAGTGAGTCTCCCGGGACGGGTACAGCTCTCCAAGAGACCCAGTACTTC.

This clonotype occurred a few times. This chain links TRBV6-5 with TRBJ1-2, with TRBD1 identical over 7 bases. This CDR3 region has 13 residues. Trimming removed 1 base from V and 5 bases from J; junction bases left unmatched: 1. Germline-derived CDR1 and CDR2 are MNHEY and SVGAGI. The CDR3 sequence: CASSYLQGYGYTF. CDR3 coding DNA: TGTGCCAGCAGTTACTTACAGGGGTATGGCTACACCTTC.

This clonotype was detected a few times. The chain has TRBV9 and TRBJ2-3; D may match TRBD1 or TRBD2 (5 bases each). V gave up 4 bases and J gave up 2 bases, with 14 bases separating them. Germline V gives CDR1 SGDLS, CDR2 YYNGEE. The CDR3 is 15 residues long. Here the CDR3 DNA reads TGTGCCAGCAGCCCAGACGGGGACCACACAGATACGCAGTATTTT. Translation: CASSPDGDHTDTQYF.

J is TRBJ1-4 and V is TRBV28; 7 nucleotides line up with TRBD1. V lost 1 base to trimming and J lost 14 bases; unmatched junction nucleotides: 22. Germline CDR1 reads MDHEN; CDR2 reads SYDVKM. CDR3 size: 18 residues. The CDR3 region is CASSLFKWPYTTDRALFF. DNA of the CDR3: TGTGCCAGCAGTTTATTTAAGTGGCCATACACAACAGACAGGGCCCTGTTTTTT.

The CDR3 nucleotides are TGTGCCAGCAGTTACGGTGACAGGGAGGTTTACAATGAGCAGTTCTTC. This codes for CASSYGDREVYNEQFF. The genes are TRBV6-5 and TRBJ2-1, with D possibly matching TRBD1 (7 bases). The CDR3 is 16 residues long. Trimming took 2 bases from V and 4 from J, leaving 15 bases between them. CDR1 is MNHEY and CDR2 is SVGAGI in the germline V gene.

This clonotype was seen repeatedly, ten times or more. The gene calls are TRBV12-3 or TRBV12-4 and TRBJ2-5, with D unresolved. V lost 3 bases and J lost 2, with 7 bases in between. The CDR3 is made up of 13 amino acids. The CDR3: CASSFGTQETQYF. The CDR3 bases are TGTGCCAGCAGTTTTGGCACTCAAGAGACCCAGTACTTC.

Only a few counts were recorded for this clonotype. This chain uses TRBV28 with TRBJ2-5; D is perhaps TRBD2 (5 bases). CDR1 and CDR2 from the germline V gene are MDHEN and SYDVKM. This CDR3 has 12 amino acids. Trimming took off 7 bases at V and 11 bases at J, with 17 bases between the two ends. The CDR3 loop reads CASTTHNSGQYF. In DNA, the CDR3 is TGTGCCAGCACGACCCACAACTCGGGGCAGTACTTC.

This clonotype was found once. The rearrangement joins TRBV7-2 to TRBJ1-3; D is undetermined. This CDR3 region has 14 residues. Germline V gene sequence: CDR1 SGHTA, CDR2 FQGNSA. With 0 bases removed from V and 4 bases from J, the gap between germline ends came to 7 bases. CDR3 loop: CASSLAQRGNTIYF. CDR3 coding DNA: TGTGCCAGCAGCTTAGCGCAAAGAGGAAACACCATATATTTT.

This clonotype was found a few times. J is TRBJ1-6 and V is TRBV20-1, with TRBD1 identical over 10 bases. Germline loops: CDR1 DFQATT, CDR2 SNEGSKA (reference sequence). Trimming at V came to 4 bases and at J to 10 bases, leaving 4 bases not matched to a gene. This CDR3 comprises 13 residues. CDR3 in DNA: TGCAGTGCTAAGGGACAGGGGTTGTCACCCCTCCACTTT. This gives the protein CSAKGQGLSPLHF.

This clonotype was seen a handful of times. V gene TRBV4-1 combines with J gene TRBJ2-7; unclear D gene. Trimming left V 1 base short and J 3 bases short, with 7 bases between. In germline, CDR1 is MGHRA, CDR2 YSYEKL. This CDR3 comprises 13 residues. The CDR3 here is CASSQGVIYEQYF. In DNA form, the CDR3 reads TGCGCCAGCAGCCAAGGTGTGATCTACGAGCAGTACTTC.